This TCR beta chain is from a study of neoadjuvant nivolumab and ipilimumab in lung cancer. This clone was observed a handful of times. As yet, its antigen is unknown. Study observations and caveats: Higher pretherapy blood TCR richness went with higher resected-tumor richness. TCR clonality did not significantly correlate with pathologic tumor regression. A small number of samples were TCR sequenced.

Clones were read by immunoSEQ multiplex PCR, and TCRdb kept only the in-frame ones, dropping some. This sample carries about 20,000 clones, more than 75% of them seen once, and the ten largest clones take less than 9%. In germline, CDR1 is MNHEY, CDR2 SMNVEV (reference sequence). The CDR3 is made up of 15 amino acids. The V and J ends lost 8 bases and 3 bases respectively, with 17 bases between them. This clonotype was obtained from an adult with non-small cell lung cancer. This sequence joins TRBV27 and TRBJ1-5; D perhaps matches TRBD1 (5 bases). Sequenced material: tumor tissue, taken after neoadjuvant nivolumab, alone or with ipilimumab, at or shortly before surgery. CDR3: CASGALEGINQPQHF. CDR3 bases: TGTGCCAGCGGGGCGTTGGAAGGGATCAATCAGCCCCAGCATTTT.